These 26 T cell receptor beta chains were sequenced from one sample in a study of cytomegalovirus exposure and HLA in healthy donors. The study ran its PCR with 60 Vbeta and 13 Jbeta primers. TCRdb's table, derived via immunoSEQ multiplex PCR, lists solely in-frame clones and lacks some. Here the sample table reports about 170,000 clones. What was sequenced was PBMCs. Receptors originate from a woman aged 18-29 years in good health and CMV-seropositive.

This sequence joins TRBV10-3 and TRBJ1-1; a possible D gene is TRBD1 (6 bases). Germline-derived CDR1 and CDR2 are ENHRY and SYGVKD. This CDR3 spans 15 amino acids. V lost 6 bases and J 4 bases, leaving 18 bases between the germline ends. CDR3 nucleotide sequence: TGTGCCATCAGAGCCGAAAGGGGGTCGGGCACTGAAGCTTTCTTT. Translated: CAIRAERGSGTEAFF.

A note on this clone: Because the CDR3's place on the DNA is in doubt, the DNA is left out and the CDR3 is given as listed by TCRdb. The rearrangement uses TRBV2 and TRBJ1-4. The CDR3 contains 14 residues when both ends are counted. Germline CDR1 SNHLY, CDR2 FYNNEI. CDR3 region: CASILGGVNEKLFF.

This chain uses TRBV5-8 with TRBJ1-2, with TRBD1 matching over 9 bases. The length of the CDR3 is 13 residues. Germline trimming cut 6 bases from V and 4 bases from J; bases unmatched to any gene: 4. The germline CDR1 and CDR2 sequences are SGHTS and YDEGEE. The CDR3 protein is CASIWGQGYGYTF. CDR3 coding DNA: TGTGCCAGCATTTGGGGACAGGGCTATGGCTACACCTTC. Filled out from reference TRBV5-8 and TRBJ1-2, the complete variable domain reads EAGVTQSPTHLIKTRGQQATLRCSPISGHTSVYWYQQALGLGLQFLLWYDEGEERNRGNFPPRFSGRQFPNYSSELNVNALELEDSALYLCASIWGQGYGYTFGSGTRLTVV.

The rearrangement uses TRBV5-6 and TRBJ1-5, with 7 nucleotides matching TRBD1. Germline CDR1 SGHDT, CDR2 YYEEEE. The V gene end was trimmed by 4 bases and the J gene end by 1 base; junction bases not matched to a gene: 5. The CDR3 sequence is 15 residues long. The CDR3 DNA follows: TGTGCCAGCAGCGAGACAGGGTTAAGCAATCAGCCCCAGCATTTT. The encoded protein is CASSETGLSNQPQHF.

The chain's CDR3 is CASSQGGGYEDTEAFF. CDR3 sequence (DNA): TGTGCCAGCAGCCAAGGGGGCGGATATGAGGACACTGAAGCTTTCTTT. The chain is built from TRBV4-2 and TRBJ1-1; possible D gene TRBD1, 5 bases. Trimming stripped 1 base from V and 3 bases from J, with 15 bases between. In germline, CDR1 is LGHNA, CDR2 YNFKEQ. The CDR3 extends over 16 amino acids.

With regard to this clone: Other DNA sequences in the same sample also yield this CDR3. V is TRBV9 and J is TRBJ1-1, with D perhaps matching TRBD1 (6 bases). Germline CDR1 SGDLS, CDR2 YYNGEE. Trimming cost V 0 bases and J 1 base, with 10 bases left between them. The CDR3 has 15 amino acids. This CDR3 reads CASSVGGGSNTEAFF. CDR3 coding DNA: TGTGCCAGCAGCGTAGGAGGGGGATCGAACACTGAAGCTTTCTTT.

This chain connects TRBV20-1 to TRBJ2-7; D is possibly TRBD1 (5 bases). Per the germline V gene, CDR1 is DFQATT and CDR2 is SNEGSKA (reference sequence). Trimming took off 2 bases at V and 7 bases at J, with 9 bases between the two ends. The CDR3 has 11 amino acids. The CDR3 protein is CSARLGLEQYF. The CDR3, as DNA: TGCAGTGCTAGACTGGGGCTGGAGCAGTACTTC.

The rearrangement joins TRBV7-6 to TRBJ2-2; 7 nucleotides agree with TRBD1. The trim removed 7 bases at V and 10 bases at J, leaving 24 bases unmatched. The CDR3 has 18 residues. The germline CDR1 and CDR2 sequences are SGHVS and FNYEAQ. The CDR3 here is CASTKRAPPLSTGEELFF. DNA of the CDR3: TGTGCCAGCACCAAGAGGGCCCCCCCATTGTCCACAGGGGAGGAGCTGTTTTTT.

With regard to this clone: The sample carries other DNA sequences with the same CDR3. This rearrangement joins TRBV5-1 to TRBJ2-5; 14 bases are a match to TRBD2. There are 16 residues in the CDR3. V shed 4 bases and J 2 bases; nucleotides not matched to a gene: 4. The germline V gene has CDR1 SGHRS and CDR2 YFSETQ. CDR3 sequence (DNA): TGCGCCAGCAGCGCCGGGACTAGCGGGAGTCAAGAGACCCAGTACTTC. As protein: CASSAGTSGSQETQYF.

V gene TRBV5-6 combines with J gene TRBJ1-1; the match to TRBD1 covers 7 bases. Trimming took 2 bases from V and 5 from J; bases not matched to a gene: 3. The CDR3 is made up of 13 amino acids. CDR1 is SGHDT, CDR2 YYEEEE, per germline. CDR3: CASSLQGRTEAFF. As DNA, the CDR3 is TGTGCCAGCAGCTTACAGGGGAGGACTGAAGCTTTCTTT.

This clone shows up as medium-sized (0.01 to 0.1%) by frequency. The chain carries TRBV5-5 and TRBJ1-1, with no clear D. The CDR3 loop spans 11 amino acids. The germline V and J ends were trimmed by 5 bases and 6 bases, with 8 bases remaining between them. Germline-derived CDR1 and CDR2 are SGHKS and YYEKEE (reference sequence). The CDR3 DNA sequence: TGTGCCAGCAGTCGGGAGGCTGAAGCTTTCTTT. Translation gives CASSREAEAFF.

The chain joins TRBV29-1 to TRBJ2-1; 9 bases align to TRBD2. V shed 7 bases, J shed 10 bases, and the junction held 8 bases outside the gene matches. CDR1 and CDR2 from the germline V gene are SQVTM and ANQGSEA. The CDR3 sequence is 12 residues long. CDR3 residues: CSDLAGDGEQFF. The CDR3 DNA sequence: TGCAGCGACTTAGCGGGAGATGGAGAGCAGTTCTTC.

The J gene is TRBJ2-3, the V gene TRBV5-5; possible D gene TRBD2, 5 bases. There are 11 residues in the CDR3. The V end lost 0 bases, the J end lost 13 bases, and 9 bases lay between the germline ends. Germline V gives CDR1 SGHKS, CDR2 YYEKEE (reference sequence). The CDR3 reads CASSLDAREYF. The CDR3 DNA is TGTGCCAGCAGCTTGGATGCGAGGGAGTATTTT.

The V and J genes are TRBV5-1 and TRBJ2-7; possible D gene TRBD2, 6 bases. With 3 bases removed from V and 2 bases from J, the gap between germline ends came to 12 bases. The germline gives CDR1 SGHRS, CDR2 YFSETQ. This CDR3 is built from 14 residues. The CDR3 DNA reads TGCGCCAGCAGCTGGGAACGGGAGCCCTACGAGCAGTACTTC. It translates to CASSWEREPYEQYF.

This chain links TRBV9 with TRBJ2-5, with 10 bases aligning to TRBD2. This CDR3 is 14 amino acids long. Germline-derived CDR1 and CDR2 are SGDLS and YYNGEE. V was pared by 5 bases and J by 5 bases, with 6 bases of the junction left unmatched. The CDR3 sequence: CASSKRGGWETQYF. The CDR3, as DNA: TGTGCCAGCAGTAAGCGGGGGGGCTGGGAGACCCAGTACTTC.

The chain has TRBV19 and TRBJ2-5; TRBD2 aligns across 10 bases. Losses at the gene ends were 5 bases for V and 5 bases for J; bases not matched to a gene: 8. The CDR3 extends over 15 amino acids. Germline V gene sequence: CDR1 LNHDA, CDR2 SQIVND (reference sequence). The CDR3 region has the DNA TGTGCCAGTAGTCCCAGCGGGAGGGTAGGGGAGACCCAGTACTTC. Encoded protein: CASSPSGRVGETQYF. Full variable domain (remainder filled in from reference TRBV19 and TRBJ2-5): DGGITQSPKYLFRKEGQNVTLSCEQNLNHDAMYWYRQDPGQGLRLIYYSQIVNDFQKGDIAEGYSVSREKKESFPLTVTSAQKNPTAFYLCASSPSGRVGETQYFGPGTRLLVL.

V usage is TRBV4-1 and J usage is TRBJ2-3, with D possibly being TRBD2 (5 bases). The CDR3 covers 15 residues. CDR1 is MGHRA and CDR2 is YSYEKL in the germline V gene. Deletions cut 6 bases from V and 0 bases from J, with 13 bases between. This CDR3 reads CASSQQEASTDTQYF. CDR3 in DNA: TGCGCCAGCAGTCAGCAGGAGGCTAGCACAGATACGCAGTATTTT.

This chain connects TRBV5-1 to TRBJ1-3, with D uncertain. From germline, CDR1 is SGHRS and CDR2 YFSETQ. The CDR3 runs 11 residues. Trimming took off 6 bases at V and 4 bases at J, with 5 bases between the two ends. This CDR3 reads CASTTGNTIYF. The CDR3 coding sequence is TGCGCCAGCACGACAGGAAACACCATATATTTT.

The J gene is TRBJ1-1, the V gene TRBV7-6; 10 nucleotides line up with TRBD1. V was pared by 5 bases and J by 5 bases, with 5 bases of the junction left unmatched. The CDR3 sequence is 14 residues long. From germline, CDR1 is SGHVS and CDR2 FNYEAQ. The DNA for the CDR3 is TGTGCCAGCAGCAATCCGGGACAGGGGACTGAAGCTTTCTTT. Translated, it gives CASSNPGQGTEAFF.

The chain employs TRBV7-8 and TRBJ1-1; TRBD1 matches at 7 bases. The V and J ends lost 5 bases and 1 base, in that order; junction bases with no gene match: 4. CDR1 and CDR2 (germline): SGHVS, FQNEAQ. The CDR3 is made up of 14 amino acids. CDR3 sequence reads: CASSPRTGNTEAFF. CDR3 in DNA: TGTGCCAGCAGCCCTCGGACAGGGAACACTGAAGCTTTCTTT.

Points on this clone: Sequence at one end of the junction differs from germline and may be a read error. The chain carries TRBV5-1 and TRBJ1-1; a weak D match, TRBD1 (5 bases). Germline V gives CDR1 SGHRS, CDR2 YFSETQ. The CDR3 contains 14 residues. CDR3 nucleotide sequence: TGCGCCGGCAGCTTGGACAACATGAACACTGAAGCTTTCTTT. Protein product: CAGSLDNMNTEAFF.

The chain has TRBV5-4 and TRBJ1-1, with 11 bases that match TRBD1. The junction had 15 bases not matched to a gene; V was cut back by 5 bases and J by 12 bases. CDR1 is SGHNT and CDR2 is YYREEE in the germline V gene (reference sequence). The CDR3 length is 15 residues. The CDR3 DNA follows: TGTGCCAGCAGGGTAGGGGAGGGGGGACAGGGGGTTTCTTTCTTT. Translating gives CASRVGEGGQGVSFF.

For this clone: At the DNA level, this CDR3 is encoded by other sequences in the same sample as well. The chain employs TRBV5-5 and TRBJ1-4, with D uncertain. The CDR3 extends over 13 amino acids. Trimming stripped 0 bases from V and 5 bases from J, with 5 bases between. The V gene's germline CDR1 is SGHKS and CDR2 YYEKEE (reference sequence). DNA for the CDR3: TGTGCCAGCAGCTTGGCCCAGAATGAAAAACTGTTTTTT. It yields the protein CASSLAQNEKLFF.

The rearrangement joins TRBV14 to TRBJ2-5; tentative D call: TRBD1 (6 bases). Trimming pared 0 bases from V and 2 bases from J, leaving 13 bases between. This CDR3 spans 16 amino acids. In germline, CDR1 is SGHDN, CDR2 FVKESK. For the CDR3, the DNA is TGTGCCAGCAGCCAAGATAGGCAAAGGGGGCAAGAGACCCAGTACTTC. Protein: CASSQDRQRGQETQYF.

In DNA, the CDR3 is TGTGCCAGTAGTCCCCGACTAGCGGGTAGATCCTACGAGCAGTACTTC. Its translation: CASSPRLAGRSYEQYF. The genes are TRBV19 and TRBJ2-7; 10 positions match TRBD2. Trimming took 5 bases from V and 1 from J; bases not matched to a gene: 8. The germline V gene encodes CDR1 LNHDA and CDR2 SQIVND (reference sequence). The CDR3 totals 16 residues. The full variable domain, its missing parts supplied by reference TRBV19 and TRBJ2-7, is DGGITQSPKYLFRKEGQNVTLSCEQNLNHDAMYWYRQDPGQGLRLIYYSQIVNDFQKGDIAEGYSVSREKKESFPLTVTSAQKNPTAFYLCASSPRLAGRSYEQYFGPGTRLTVT.

The V and J genes are TRBV29-1 and TRBJ2-1; TRBD1 matches 10 bases. This CDR3 has 11 amino acids. V lost 4 bases and J lost 14; bases outside the gene matches: 5. Germline loops: CDR1 SQVTM, CDR2 ANQGSEA. CDR3 in DNA: TGCAGCGTTGGGGGGACAGGGGAAGAGTTCTTC. Amino acids: CSVGGTGEEFF.